Each of the 25 T cell receptor beta chains below was sequenced from the same sample in a study of OX40 agonist ivuxolimab in advanced cancers. Using immunoSEQ multiplex PCR, the repertoire was profiled, and TCRdb retains in-frame clones only, with some absent. The sample holds about 69,000 clones, 80% to 85% seen once. The sample was CD4+ or CD8+ T cells sorted from blood, taken in a trial of the OX40 agonist ivuxolimab. The origin of the receptors is an adult with an advanced solid tumor such as melanoma, head and neck, liver or kidney cancer.

The chain couples TRBV6-1 to TRBJ2-7; maybe TRBD2 (5 bases). This CDR3 spans 18 amino acids. Trimming took 0 bases from V and 1 from J, leaving 19 bases between them. The germline CDR1 and CDR2 sequences are MNHNS and SASEGT. This CDR3 reads CASSEAYPQSGPSYEQYF. As DNA, the CDR3 is TGTGCCAGCAGTGAAGCATACCCGCAAAGCGGACCTTCCTACGAGCAGTACTTC.

The DNA for the CDR3 is TGTGCCAGCAGCTTAGGGACAGAGGCCTACGAAAAACTGTTTTTT. It codes for CASSLGTEAYEKLFF. The chain uses TRBV11-2 and TRBJ1-4; D may be TRBD1 (6 bases). This CDR3 is built from 15 residues. In germline, CDR1 is SGHAT, CDR2 FQNNGV. V was trimmed by 1 base and J by 8 bases, leaving 14 bases between them.

This chain uses TRBV5-1 with TRBJ2-1; no definite D call. The germline CDR1 and CDR2 sequences are SGHRS and YFSETQ. Trimming removed 4 bases at V and 4 bases at J, with 9 bases between. This CDR3 spans 13 amino acids. This CDR3 reads CASSPDGYNEQFF. CDR3 DNA sequence: TGCGCCAGCAGCCCGGACGGATACAATGAGCAGTTCTTC.

The V call is TRBV5-8, the J call TRBJ2-1; 8 bases fit TRBD2. Trimming removed 1 base from V and 2 bases from J; junction bases left unmatched: 2. The CDR3 is made up of 15 amino acids. Germline values: CDR1 SGHTS, CDR2 YDEGEE. Here the CDR3 reads CASSLRLAPYNEQFF. CDR3 bases: TGTGCCAGCAGCTTGAGACTAGCGCCCTACAATGAGCAGTTCTTC.

The V and J genes are TRBV10-3 and TRBJ2-3; 8 nucleotides align to TRBD2. Germline V gives CDR1 ENHRY, CDR2 SYGVKD. The V gene end was trimmed by 7 bases and the J gene end by 5 bases; junction bases not matched to a gene: 8. CDR3 length equals 14 residues. In DNA form, the CDR3 reads TGTGCCATCACACGGGAGGGAAGGGGAGATACGCAGTATTTT. Protein sequence: CAITREGRGDTQYF.

The chain recombines TRBV19 with TRBJ2-2; 11 bases map to TRBD2. With V trimmed by 7 bases and J by 5 bases, 9 bases remained unmatched. The CDR3 runs 16 residues. CDR1 is LNHDA, CDR2 SQIVND, per germline (reference sequence). For the CDR3, the DNA is TGTGCCAGTACCCCTCAGGGACTAGCGGCAACCGGGGAGCTGTTTTTT. Translating it yields CASTPQGLAATGELFF.

A word on this clone: A junction boundary mismatches the germline segment, possibly from a read error. CDR3 in amino acids: CASSERGVGFF. The CDR3 region has the DNA TGTGCCAGCAGTGAAAGGGGCGTGGGGTTTTTC. The V call is TRBV6-1, the J call TRBJ2-7; tentative D call: TRBD1 (5 bases). Germline assignment: CDR1 MNHNS and CDR2 SASEGT. The CDR3 contains 11 residues.

The gene calls are TRBV21-1 and TRBJ1-3; the table calls TRBD1, which could not be checked here. TRBV21-1 is described as a pseudogene. The CDR3 spans 16 residues. The CDR3 here is CASTAPGQFSGNTIYF. The CDR3 DNA follows: TGTGCCAGCACCGCCCCGGGACAGTTCTCTGGAAACACCATATATTTT.

This clone was picked up a small number of times. This chain connects TRBV5-6 to TRBJ1-6, with 7 nucleotides matching TRBD1. The V gene's germline CDR1 is SGHDT and CDR2 YYEEEE. The CDR3 sequence is 15 residues long. The V and J ends lost 1 base and 10 bases, in that order; junction bases with no gene match: 8. The CDR3 coding sequence is TGTGCCAGCAGCTTGACCGGACAGGTGTCCTCACCCCTCCACTTT. This encodes CASSLTGQVSSPLHF.

The chain recombines TRBV28 with TRBJ2-3, with D possibly matching TRBD2 (6 bases). Germline V gene sequence: CDR1 MDHEN, CDR2 SYDVKM. V was trimmed by 6 bases and J by 1 base, leaving 17 bases between them. CDR3 length: 16 residues. DNA of the CDR3: TGTGCCAGCAGCCGAACTAGCCAGAGACGCACAGATACGCAGTATTTT. It codes for CASSRTSQRRTDTQYF.

The chain joins TRBV27 to TRBJ2-1; TRBD2 agrees at 11 bases. From germline, CDR1 is MNHEY and CDR2 SMNVEV (reference sequence). The V gene end was trimmed by 8 bases and the J gene end by 10 bases; junction bases not matched to a gene: 10. This CDR3 spans 14 amino acids. The CDR3 protein is CASRTSGSSNEQFF. CDR3 sequence (DNA): TGTGCCAGCCGAACTAGCGGGAGTTCAAACGAGCAGTTCTTC.

The V call is TRBV18, the J call TRBJ2-1, with a possible D match to TRBD1 (5 bases). From germline, CDR1 is KGHSH and CDR2 LQKENI. V was shortened by 5 bases and J by 5 bases, with 16 bases between the two germline ends. The CDR3 runs to 15 residues. The CDR3 sequence is CASSELSQGDNEQFF. The CDR3 nucleotides read TGTGCCAGCTCAGAATTGAGCCAGGGCGACAATGAGCAGTTCTTC. The variable domain in full, completed from reference TRBV18 and TRBJ2-1, reads NAGVMQNPRHLVRRRGQEARLRCSPMKGHSHVYWYRQLPEEGLKFMVYLQKENIIDESGMPKERFSAEFPKEGPSILRIQQVVRGDSAAYFCASSELSQGDNEQFFGPGTRLTVL.

V and J are TRBV5-6 and TRBJ2-1; D ambiguous. This CDR3 is built from 10 residues. Trimming cost V 9 bases and J 15 bases, with 16 bases left between them. The germline gives CDR1 SGHDT, CDR2 YYEEEE. The CDR3 region is CANLQPEWFF. DNA of the CDR3: TGTGCCAACTTACAGCCCGAATGGTTCTTC.

The chain joins TRBV5-1 to TRBJ2-7; TRBD2 matches 13 bases. CDR3 length: 17 amino acids. Germline CDR1 is SGHRS and CDR2 is YFSETQ. With V trimmed by 4 bases and J by 0 bases, 7 bases remained unmatched. The CDR3 sequence is CASSPATSGRPSYEQYF. The CDR3 DNA sequence: TGCGCCAGCAGCCCGGCGACTAGCGGGAGGCCCTCCTACGAGCAGTACTTC.

This chain joins TRBV6-1 and TRBJ2-7; TRBD1 aligns across 7 bases. The germline V gene has CDR1 MNHNS and CDR2 SASEGT. This CDR3 contains 15 residues. V shed 6 bases, J shed 1 base, and the junction held 9 bases outside the gene matches. The CDR3 loop is CASRVEGGFSYEQYF. Written as DNA, the CDR3 is TGTGCCAGCAGGGTTGAAGGGGGCTTTTCCTACGAGCAGTACTTC.

This clone appeared a single time. The chain employs TRBV11-2 and TRBJ2-1; TRBD2 matches 7 bases. The CDR3 is made up of 16 amino acids. Germline V gene lookup returns CDR1 SGHAT and CDR2 FQNNGV. V trimming: 1 base; J trimming: 4 bases; junction bases outside the gene matches: 7. Here the CDR3 reads CASSLVAGASYNEQFF. Written as DNA, the CDR3 is TGTGCCAGCAGCTTAGTGGCGGGAGCTTCTTACAATGAGCAGTTCTTC.

The genes are TRBV10-2 and TRBJ2-1; TRBD2 matches at 9 bases. Germline trimming cut 3 bases from V and 6 bases from J; bases unmatched to any gene: 6. The CDR3 spans 15 residues. CDR1 is WSHSY, CDR2 SAAADI, per germline. CDR3 coding DNA: TGCGCCAGCAGTGATGGGGCTAGCGGGGTCAATGAGCAGTTCTTC. It codes for CASSDGASGVNEQFF.

The gene calls are TRBV6-5 and TRBJ1-1; 8 nucleotides match TRBD1. The CDR3 loop spans 14 amino acids. The ends lost 6 bases at V and 3 bases at J; junction bases unmatched: 6. Germline CDR1 MNHEY, CDR2 SVGAGI. CDR3 in amino acids: CASRVTGGDTEAFF. CDR3 bases: TGTGCCAGCAGGGTAACAGGGGGGGACACTGAAGCTTTCTTT.

V is TRBV11-2 and J is TRBJ2-1; TRBD2 aligns across 9 bases. CDR1 and CDR2 (germline): SGHAT, FQNNGV. This CDR3 has 16 amino acids. J gave up 2 bases and V 5 bases, and 7 bases lay outside the gene matches. CDR3: CASSLSGGRAYNEQFF. DNA for the CDR3: TGTGCCAGCAGCCTTAGCGGGGGACGGGCCTACAATGAGCAGTTCTTC.

The rearrangement uses TRBV7-9 and TRBJ2-7; D is uncertain. Trimming removed 5 bases at V and 2 bases at J, with 10 bases between. This CDR3 spans 13 amino acids. Germline CDR1 and CDR2: SEHNR and FQNEAQ (reference sequence). The CDR3 protein is CASSESRAYEQYF. CDR3 in DNA: TGTGCCAGCAGCGAGAGTCGGGCCTACGAGCAGTACTTC.

The rearrangement uses TRBV18 and TRBJ2-3; perhaps TRBD1 as D (6 bases). Trimming removed 2 bases from V and 14 bases from J, with 17 bases in between. Germline V gene data show CDR1 as KGHSH and CDR2 as LQKENI. This CDR3 contains 13 residues. The CDR3 sequence: CASSPVDSLTGYF. For the CDR3, the DNA is TGTGCCAGCTCACCAGTGGACAGCCTCACGGGGTATTTT.

The chain couples TRBV11-2 to TRBJ1-1; no reliable D call. The CDR3 has 15 amino acids. The germline gives CDR1 SGHAT, CDR2 FQNNGV. Trimming took off 2 bases at V and 2 bases at J, with 12 bases between the two ends. As DNA, the CDR3 is TGTGCCAGCAGCTTAAGTAGACACAGAAACACTGAAGCTTTCTTT. It translates to CASSLSRHRNTEAFF.

The gene calls are TRBV19 and TRBJ2-6, with D possibly TRBD2 on 6 matching bases. Germline V gene lookup returns CDR1 LNHDA and CDR2 SQIVND (reference sequence). V gave up 3 bases and J gave up 4 bases, with 10 bases separating them. The length of the CDR3 is 15 residues. The CDR3 DNA sequence: TGTGCCAGTAGTATGGGGGGTATAGGGGCCAACGTCCTGACTTTC. Protein sequence: CASSMGGIGANVLTF.

A remark on this clone: At one boundary the junction diverges from the germline segment, which might be a read error. The chain links TRBV7-7 to TRBJ2-1, with TRBD2 matching over 8 bases. Germline V gene sequence: CDR1 SSHAT, CDR2 FNYEAQ (reference sequence). The CDR3 length is 15 residues. The CDR3 nucleotides are TGTGCTAGCAGCTTAGGGCCGGGAGGGAACAATGAGCAGTTCTTC. It encodes CASSLGPGGNNEQFF. The complete variable domain, with remaining parts taken from reference TRBV7-7 and TRBJ2-1, reads GAGVSQSPRYKVTKRGQDVTLRCDPISSHATLYWYQQALGQGPEFLTYFNYEAQPDKSGLPSDRFSAERPEGSISTLTIQRTEQRDSAMYRCASSLGPGGNNEQFFGPGTRLTVL.

J is TRBJ2-7 and V is TRBV19; 8 bases match TRBD2. Losses at the gene ends were 4 bases for V and 3 bases for J; bases not matched to a gene: 5. Germline assignment: CDR1 LNHDA and CDR2 SQIVND (reference sequence). The CDR3 runs to 14 residues. CDR3 DNA sequence: TGTGCCAGTAGTAGGGCGGGAGGACTCTACGAGCAGTACTTC. Protein: CASSRAGGLYEQYF. Supplemented by reference TRBV19 and TRBJ2-7, the full variable domain reads DGGITQSPKYLFRKEGQNVTLSCEQNLNHDAMYWYRQDPGQGLRLIYYSQIVNDFQKGDIAEGYSVSREKKESFPLTVTSAQKNPTAFYLCASSRAGGLYEQYFGPGTRLTVT.